This T cell receptor (beta chain) emerged from a study of Graves' ophthalmopathy and Graves' hyperthyroidism. Study results and limitations: Ophthalmopathy could be told apart from stable hyperthyroidism by a 13-signature model (around 90% sensitivity, approximately 76% specificity).

This clonotype showed up many times. What it recognizes is unknown. Germline-derived CDR1 and CDR2 are SGDLS and YYNGEE. The V gene lost 3 bases and the J gene lost 4 bases, with 10 bases spanning the gap. CDR3 length equals 13 residues. The study amplified TCR beta CDR3 regions using RNA transcripts. The authors performed first-round RT-PCR with HTBI primers and then a second-round multiplex PCR. TCRdb recomputed calls from the multiplex PCR reads with MiXCR, one row per CDR3 protein. The sample lists approximately 500,000 distinct CDR3 sequences; about an eighth were seen once. Moderately to severely active ophthalmopathy under 3 months, CAS at least 3, NOSPECS at least 4. In this cohort, patients with other autoimmune diseases, uncontrolled infections, pregnancy or lactation were excluded.

The clonotype comes from a woman aged 25 to 39 with Graves' ophthalmopathy. The chain has TRBV9 and TRBJ1-1, with D possibly being TRBD1 (5 bases). Sequenced sample: blood. CDR3 nucleotide sequence: TGTGCCAGCAGCGCCGACAGTAGCACTGAAGCTTTCTTT. Translated, it gives CASSADSSTEAFF.